This T cell receptor (beta chain) was sequenced in a study of identical twins. From the 5' RACE reads, TCRdb called clonotypes with MiXCR, one entry per CDR3 protein. The table has about 100,000 distinct CDR3 sequences, under 7% seen once. The length of the CDR3 is 16 residues. The germline gives CDR1 SGHVS, CDR2 FQNEAQ. Trimming pared 2 bases from V and 4 bases from J, leaving 14 bases between. Study-wide findings and caveats: Beta clonotypes that were abundant in cord blood contained fewer insertions, a pattern absent from memory repertoires. Analyses of zero insertions could, in part, be confounded by invariant MAIT and iNKT cells. Excess twin sharing in beta out-of-frame sequences was weaker.

On this clonotype: Its target is unknown.

This chain uses TRBV7-8 with TRBJ2-2, with a possible D match to TRBD2 (6 bases). The sample was memory T cells sorted from blood. The sequence was obtained from a woman between 45 and 60 years old in good health. DNA of the CDR3: TGTGCCAGCAGCTTAAAAGGTTTCGGGGGCACCGGGGAGCTGTTTTTT. This sequence encodes CASSLKGFGGTGELFF.